The clone carrying this TCR beta chain was observed a single time. This CDR3 region has 15 residues. Between the trimmed V and J ends, which lost 8 bases and 4 bases, there was a span of 21 bases. The germline V gene encodes CDR1 MDHEN and CDR2 SYDVKM. Here immunoSEQ multiplex PCR was the method, and the copy in TCRdb shows in-frame clones only, minus some. The table has roughly 250,000 clones, about four fifths seen once. This record belongs to a study of blood T cell repertoires in COVID-19. For the study at large: Acute-phase and convalescent COVID-19 samples originated in the United States, Italy and Spain. PBMCs, B-cell-depleted T cells, or T cells were the source of the cDNA or gDNA that made up the material.

The sequencing input was peripheral blood. The TCR was taken from a woman aged 80 or over with acute or convalescent COVID-19. This chain uses TRBV28 with TRBJ2-7; TRBD1 is a possible D gene (5 bases). The CDR3 loop reads CASQYFPRDGYEQYF. CDR3 coding DNA: TGTGCCAGCCAGTATTTCCCCAGGGATGGATACGAGCAGTACTTC.